These 9 T cell receptor beta chains share one sample of origin, sequenced in a study of control samples from healthy donors and cancer patients. Sequencing was performed with immunoSEQ multiplex PCR; in TCRdb, only in-frame clones are kept and a portion is missing. The sample lists 150,000 to 200,000 clones, about nine tenths occurring once. The sequenced material came from blood. The origin of the receptors is a woman in her twenties or thirties in good health.

This chain joins TRBV28 and TRBJ2-3, with D perhaps being TRBD1 or TRBD2 (5 bases each). The germline V and J ends were trimmed by 7 bases and 1 base, with 12 bases remaining between them. From germline, CDR1 is MDHEN and CDR2 SYDVKM. The length of the CDR3 is 14 residues. CDR3 residues: CASTPGRGTDTQYF. The DNA for the CDR3 is TGTGCCAGCACCCCGGGGCGCGGCACAGATACGCAGTATTTT.

V usage is TRBV20-1 and J usage is TRBJ1-4; tentative D call: TRBD1 (5 bases). V was pared by 3 bases and J by 8 bases, with 10 bases between. Per germline, CDR1 DFQATT and CDR2 SNEGSKA (reference sequence). The CDR3 has 12 amino acids. The CDR3: CSASQGGEKLFF. The CDR3, as DNA: TGCAGTGCTAGTCAGGGAGGCGAAAAACTGTTTTTT.

This clone occurred a few times. This chain joins TRBV11-2 and TRBJ2-1; TRBD2 agrees at 11 bases. The CDR3 has 17 residues. Per the germline V gene, CDR1 is SGHAT and CDR2 is FQNNGV. Losses at the gene ends were 5 bases for V and 6 bases for J; bases not matched to a gene: 12. CDR3 loop: CASSPILTGTSGNEQFF. DNA of the CDR3: TGTGCCAGCAGCCCGATTCTTACCGGGACTAGCGGCAATGAGCAGTTCTTC. Filled out from reference TRBV11-2 and TRBJ2-1, the complete variable domain reads EAGVAQSPRYKIIEKRQSVAFWCNPISGHATLYWYQQILGQGPKLLIQFQNNGVVDDSQLPKDRFSAERLKGVDSTLKIQPAKLEDSAVYLCASSPILTGTSGNEQFFGPGTRLTVL.

The rearrangement joins TRBV5-4 to TRBJ2-3; 10 bases are a match to TRBD1. The CDR3 contains 13 residues. The V and J ends lost 4 bases and 4 bases, in that order; junction bases with no gene match: 0. The germline gives CDR1 SGHNT, CDR2 YYREEE (reference sequence). For the CDR3, the DNA is TGTGCCAGCAGCGGACAGGGGGCAGATACGCAGTATTTT. Residues: CASSGQGADTQYF.

The chain links TRBV9 to TRBJ1-2, with no clear D. The CDR3 is 13 amino acids. Trimming took 3 bases from V and 0 from J, leaving 6 bases between them. CDR1 SGDLS and CDR2 YYNGEE come from the germline V gene. The CDR3 loop is CASSEGANYGYTF. CDR3 in DNA: TGTGCCAGCAGCGAAGGAGCTAACTATGGCTACACCTTC.

The rearrangement links TRBV5-1 to TRBJ2-7; D is uncertain. Between the trimmed V and J ends, which lost 5 bases and 0 bases, there was a span of 9 bases. In germline, CDR1 is SGHRS, CDR2 YFSETQ. This CDR3 spans 13 amino acids. CDR3 DNA: TGCGCCAGCAGTGGTGGCAGCTCCTACGAGCAGTACTTC. It codes for CASSGGSSYEQYF.

The CDR3 protein is CASRRADTTNEKLFF. The CDR3 DNA reads TGTGCCAGCAGAAGAGCGGACACAACTAATGAAAAACTGTTTTTT. The genes are TRBV28 and TRBJ1-4; tentatively, D is TRBD1 (5 bases). CDR1 and CDR2 from the germline V gene are MDHEN and SYDVKM. V lost 6 bases to trimming and J lost 0 bases, with 11 bases between them. The CDR3 extends over 15 amino acids.

This chain links TRBV18 with TRBJ1-4, with unresolved D. CDR3 length: 14 amino acids. The germline V gene has CDR1 KGHSH and CDR2 LQKENI. Trimming took 4 bases from V and 3 from J, leaving 9 bases between them. CDR3 coding DNA: TGTGCCAGCTCACTAGGGCCGTCTAATGAAAAACTGTTTTTT. Residues: CASSLGPSNEKLFF.

The rearrangement links TRBV5-4 to TRBJ1-6, with TRBD1 matching over 8 bases. Germline values: CDR1 SGHNT, CDR2 YYREEE (reference sequence). The trim removed 4 bases at V and 3 bases at J, leaving 6 bases unmatched. There are 16 residues in the CDR3. The DNA of the CDR3 is TGTGCCAGCAGCGAAGCCGGGACAGGCTATAATTCACCCCTCCACTTT. It is translated as CASSEAGTGYNSPLHF.